The clone carrying this TCR beta chain showed up many times. Its antigen is still unknown. The sample belongs to a study of spatial heterogeneity in lung cancer. Study summary: Raw reads contained each unique TCR and UMI combination more than ten times on average.

Findings of the study overall: Within tumors, counts of expanded alpha and beta TCRs tracked tumor mutation counts.

Each molecule of TCR cDNA was tagged with one unique molecular identifier. TCRdb recomputed calls from the 5' RACE reads with MiXCR, one row per CDR3 protein. The sample includes about 22,000 distinct CDR3 sequences, under 9% seen only once; the top ten take approximately 7.5%. The CDR3 runs to 20 residues. Germline V gene data show CDR1 as SGDLS and CDR2 as YYNGEE. V dropped 0 bases and J dropped 7 bases, with 32 bases sitting between them. Time point: sample taken at primary tumor resection. Patients with untreated early-stage non-small cell lung cancer, numbering 55 to 80, were the donors. No cells were sorted before sequencing. The whole RNA sequenced was extracted from tumor, nontumor lung or frozen PBMC.

This sequence joins TRBV9 and TRBJ2-7, with D tentatively TRBD1 (5 bases). The specimen comprised lung tumor tissue, sampled at surgery. The TCR comes from a male donor with early-stage non-small cell lung cancer. In nucleotides, the CDR3 is TGTGCCAGCAGCGTAGGCCGGCGAGACAGTATTTTTGGGGTGATTGAGGAGCAGTACTTC. This sequence encodes CASSVGRRDSIFGVIEEQYF.